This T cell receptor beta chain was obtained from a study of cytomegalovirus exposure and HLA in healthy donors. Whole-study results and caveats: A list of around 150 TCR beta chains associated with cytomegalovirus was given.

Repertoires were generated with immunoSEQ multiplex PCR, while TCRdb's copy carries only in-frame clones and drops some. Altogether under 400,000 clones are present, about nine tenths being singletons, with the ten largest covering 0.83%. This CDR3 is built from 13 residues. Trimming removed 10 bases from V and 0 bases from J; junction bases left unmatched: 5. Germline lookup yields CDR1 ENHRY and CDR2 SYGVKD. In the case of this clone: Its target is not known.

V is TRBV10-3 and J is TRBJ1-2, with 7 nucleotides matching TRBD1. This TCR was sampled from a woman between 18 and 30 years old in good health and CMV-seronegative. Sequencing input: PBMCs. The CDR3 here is CATQTGPNYGYTF. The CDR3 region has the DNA TGTGCCACCCAGACAGGGCCTAACTATGGCTACACCTTC.